The 21 T cell receptor beta chains reported below all come from one sample, sequenced in a study of T cell changes during pregnancy in multiple sclerosis (dated by TCRdb to about 2019). Library preparation employed the immunoSEQ multiplex PCR assay. TCRdb provides this immuneACCESS table in a form limited to in-frame rearrangements. Some clones are lacking; in checked studies, under half of them reflect an unresolved V gene, and why the rest are absent is not known. The sample contains some 70,000 clones, roughly 92% of them found a single time. The top ten hold around 3.5% of the sample. Sample: peripheral blood, taken after pregnancy. The receptors were sampled from a female donor in good health, enrolled as a control in a pregnancy study.

The rearrangement joins TRBV28 to TRBJ2-1; D may be TRBD1 (5 bases). The V and J ends lost 5 bases and 7 bases respectively, with 15 bases between them. The CDR3 sequence is 14 residues long. Germline V lookup: CDR1 MDHEN, CDR2 SYDVKM. CDR3: CASSPRLGLNEQFF. The DNA of the CDR3 is TGTGCCAGCAGTCCCCGTTTGGGGCTAAATGAGCAGTTCTTC.

The CDR3 spells CASSPPDRGLADTQYF. DNA for the CDR3: TGTGCCAGCTCACCACCGGACAGGGGGCTTGCAGATACGCAGTATTTT. The chain employs TRBV18 and TRBJ2-3; 11 bases map to TRBD1. Unmatched junction bases numbered 3, after V lost 0 bases and J lost 4 bases. In germline, CDR1 is KGHSH, CDR2 LQKENI. The CDR3 totals 16 residues.

The chain employs TRBV2 and TRBJ2-7, with D possibly being TRBD2 (7 bases). This CDR3 is 15 amino acids long. Trimming shortened V by 1 base and J by 4 bases, and 14 bases separated the two germline ends. Germline V gene sequence: CDR1 SNHLY, CDR2 FYNNEI. The CDR3 DNA reads as TGTGCCAGCAGTGAAGGGGGGGGCCCGAGGTACGAGCAGTACTTC. As protein: CASSEGGGPRYEQYF.

There are a few counts of this clone. The chain carries TRBV4-1 and TRBJ1-1; D remains unclear. Germline CDR1 and CDR2: MGHRA and YSYEKL. The CDR3 length is 12 residues. V was shortened by 3 bases and J by 8 bases, with 10 bases between the two germline ends. CDR3 nucleotide sequence: TGCGCCAGCAGCCACCCGCAGGAAGAAGCTTTCTTT. Its protein is CASSHPQEEAFF.

This rearrangement joins TRBV9 to TRBJ2-1, with 7 positions matching TRBD1. V gave up 3 bases and J gave up 6 bases; unmatched junction bases: 3. The CDR3 contains 13 residues. Per germline, CDR1 SGDLS and CDR2 YYNGEE. This CDR3 is CASSEGQLNEQFF. The CDR3, as DNA: TGTGCCAGCAGCGAGGGACAGCTCAATGAGCAGTTCTTC.

This chain uses TRBV4-1 with TRBJ1-2, with unresolved D. Trimming took 1 base from V and 4 from J, leaving 13 bases between them. CDR1 is MGHRA, CDR2 YSYEKL, per germline. The CDR3 length is 15 residues. CDR3 residues: CASSQAVGVPYGYTF. The DNA for the CDR3 is TGCGCCAGCAGCCAAGCTGTGGGAGTTCCCTATGGCTACACCTTC.

The chain uses TRBV13 and TRBJ1-2; 7 bases align to TRBD1. Trimming took 4 bases from V and 5 from J; bases not matched to a gene: 10. The CDR3 is 15 residues long. Germline V gene lookup returns CDR1 PRHDT and CDR2 FYEKMQ (reference sequence). This CDR3 is CASSYGRGRGYGYTF. Written as DNA, the CDR3 is TGTGCCAGCAGCTATGGTAGGGGGCGCGGGTATGGCTACACCTTC.

The chain recombines TRBV19 with TRBJ1-5, with TRBD1 identical over 7 bases. The trim removed 2 bases at V and 3 bases at J, leaving 4 bases unmatched. The CDR3 runs to 15 residues. Germline V lookup: CDR1 LNHDA, CDR2 SQIVND (reference sequence). The CDR3 here is CASSIQGQYNQPQHF. The CDR3 nucleotides are TGTGCCAGTAGTATACAGGGACAGTACAATCAGCCCCAGCATTTT.

This chain joins TRBV6-1 and TRBJ2-5; tentatively, D is TRBD1 (6 bases). V dropped 1 base and J dropped 3 bases, with 12 bases sitting between them. The CDR3 runs 15 residues. Germline V gene sequence: CDR1 MNHNS, CDR2 SASEGT. The CDR3 reads CASSEEGWTEETQYF. The CDR3, as DNA: TGTGCCAGCAGTGAAGAAGGTTGGACAGAAGAGACCCAGTACTTC.

The V gene is TRBV2, the J gene TRBJ2-7; TRBD1 is a possible D gene (6 bases). The V end was cut by 6 bases, the J end by 9 bases, with 18 bases between. This CDR3 has 13 residues. The germline gives CDR1 SNHLY, CDR2 FYNNEI. CDR3 protein: CASRPRGFSGQYF. CDR3 coding DNA: TGTGCCAGCAGACCCAGGGGATTCAGTGGGCAGTACTTC. The variable domain in full, completed from reference TRBV2 and TRBJ2-7, reads EPEVTQTPSHQVTQMGQEVILRCVPISNHLYFYWYRQILGQKVEFLVSFYNNEISEKSEIFDDQFSVERPDGSNFTLKIRSTKLEDSAMYFCASRPRGFSGQYFGPGTRLTVT.

This rearrangement joins TRBV5-1 to TRBJ2-5; 14 bases align to TRBD2. The CDR3 covers 15 residues. Germline V CDR1 and CDR2: SGHRS, YFSETQ. The J segment lost 3 bases and the V segment lost 4 bases, leaving 2 bases of the junction unmatched. The CDR3 nucleotides read TGCGCCAGCAGCCCGGGACTAGCGGGGGAAGAGACCCAGTACTTC. Amino acids: CASSPGLAGEETQYF.

The gene calls are TRBV7-9 and TRBJ1-6, with D unclear. The ends were cut back, 1 base at V and 9 bases at J, with 7 bases in the middle. Per germline, CDR1 SEHNR and CDR2 FQNEAQ (reference sequence). This CDR3 spans 13 amino acids. CDR3: CASSLDAFSPLHF. The DNA of the CDR3 is TGTGCCAGCAGCTTAGATGCGTTTTCACCCCTCCACTTT.

Note on this clone: The sample carries other DNA sequences with the same CDR3. The chain is built from TRBV18 and TRBJ1-5; perhaps TRBD1 as D (5 bases). V was cut by 2 bases and J by 4 bases, with 6 bases left in between. Per the germline V gene, CDR1 is KGHSH and CDR2 is LQKENI. The CDR3 runs to 13 residues. CDR3 loop: CASSPGGNQPQHF. The CDR3 bases are TGTGCCAGCTCACCAGGGGGGAATCAGCCCCAGCATTTT.

The V gene is TRBV13, the J gene TRBJ2-1, with 13 bases fitting TRBD2. After removal of 5 bases from V and 9 bases from J, the junction contained 10 bases not matched to a gene. Germline lookup yields CDR1 PRHDT and CDR2 FYEKMQ (reference sequence). The length of the CDR3 is 16 residues. CDR3 protein: CASSPQGLAGIGEQFF. The CDR3 DNA reads TGTGCCAGCAGCCCCCAGGGACTAGCGGGAATCGGTGAGCAGTTCTTC.

The rearrangement uses TRBV6-1 and TRBJ2-5, with 10 bases matching TRBD2. This CDR3 has 15 residues. Germline CDR1 and CDR2: MNHNS and SASEGT. The ends lost 7 bases at V and 1 base at J; junction bases unmatched: 6. The CDR3 here is CASNLAGGFQETQYF. The CDR3 DNA reads TGTGCCAGCAATTTAGCGGGAGGTTTCCAAGAGACCCAGTACTTC.

This rearrangement joins TRBV6-5 to TRBJ2-1; TRBD2 matches 12 bases. The V gene end was trimmed by 7 bases and the J gene end by 7 bases; junction bases not matched to a gene: 5. CDR3 length equals 14 residues. Per germline, CDR1 MNHEY and CDR2 SVGAGI. CDR3 loop: CASISSGGANEQFF. The CDR3 nucleotides are TGTGCCAGCATATCTAGCGGGGGGGCGAATGAGCAGTTCTTC.

V gene TRBV18 combines with J gene TRBJ1-5; possible D gene TRBD1, 5 bases. CDR1 and CDR2 from the germline V gene are KGHSH and LQKENI. CDR3 length: 13 amino acids. V shed 8 bases and J shed 2 bases, with 10 bases lying between them. The CDR3 loop reads CASGALGNQPQHF. The CDR3 DNA follows: TGTGCCAGCGGGGCGCTTGGCAATCAGCCCCAGCATTTT.

This chain uses TRBV5-5 with TRBJ2-7; 11 nucleotides align to TRBD1. V gave up 4 bases and J gave up 5 bases; unmatched junction bases: 8. The CDR3 has 15 residues. The germline V gene has CDR1 SGHKS and CDR2 YYEKEE (reference sequence). CDR3 DNA sequence: TGTGCCAGCAGCAAAGGGACAGGGGGAGGAGACGAGCAGTACTTC. Translated: CASSKGTGGGDEQYF.

The V gene is TRBV28, the J gene TRBJ1-6; 8 nucleotides match TRBD1. There are 18 residues in the CDR3. Losses at the gene ends were 3 bases for V and 9 bases for J; bases not matched to a gene: 16. Germline CDR1 MDHEN, CDR2 SYDVKM. The CDR3 nucleotides are TGTGCCAGCAGTTTCTATACCCTAACCGGGACAGGAGTTTCACCCCTCCACTTT. It is translated as CASSFYTLTGTGVSPLHF.

This clone was picked up one time. A read error may account for a junction end that differs from germline. J is TRBJ2-3 and V is TRBV7-7, with 8 bases lining up with TRBD2. Germline V CDR1 and CDR2: SSHAT, FNYEAQ (reference sequence). The CDR3 spans 15 residues. CDR3 nucleotide sequence: TGTGCTAGCAGCTTAGAAGCGGGAGTTGCAGATACGCAGTATTTT. Its protein is CASSLEAGVADTQYF.

The V gene is TRBV4-2, the J gene TRBJ2-6, with a tentative D call TRBD2 (5 bases). Trimming took 0 bases from V and 3 from J, leaving 6 bases between them. Germline V gene sequence: CDR1 LGHNA, CDR2 YNFKEQ. CDR3 length: 15 amino acids. The CDR3 sequence: CASSQEAGGANVLTF. The CDR3 nucleotides are TGTGCCAGCAGCCAAGAGGCGGGTGGGGCCAACGTCCTGACTTTC.